Listed below are T cell receptor beta chains from one sample, sequenced in a study of T cells after yellow fever vaccination. TCRdb re-derived calls from the 5' RACE reads in MiXCR, one entry per CDR3 protein. The table has 250,000 to 400,000 distinct CDR3 sequences, 4% to 5.5% seen once. Specimen: PBMCs, collected 15 days after the yellow fever booster vaccination. These receptors were obtained from a man between 18 and 29 years old who received the YFV17D yellow fever vaccine. CDR3s include the opening cysteine and the closing phenylalanine or tryptophan. Each record gives: clone size, J gene, D gene, CDR3 length, V gene, CDR3 DNA, CDR3 protein. The D gene is left open where the match is weak. Size values are once, few and many counts, or a class for expanded clones, and some rows have none.

>few|TRBJ1-5|NA|14|TRBV29-1
TGCAGCGTTGCCGACGGGGGCGCGGGACAGCCCCAGCATTTT
CSVADGGAGQPQHF
>many|TRBJ1-4|NA|14|TRBV9
TGTGCCAGCAGCGGAGGGCAGACTAATGAAAAACTGTTTTTT
CASSGGQTNEKLFF
>many|TRBJ2-7|TRBD1|17|TRBV4-3
TGCGCCAGCAGCCAGGAAAACAGACAGGGGACATCCTACGAGCAGTACTTC
CASSQENRQGTSYEQYF
>few|TRBJ2-2|TRBD1|17|TRBV20-1
TGCAGTGCTAGGGAGGCCTTCTCGGGACAGCACACCGGGGAGCTGTTTTTT
CSAREAFSGQHTGELFF
>NA|TRBJ2-1|NA|15|TRBV4-1
TGCGCCAGCAGCCAAGATTGGATAGCGCGCAATGAGCAGTTCTTC
CASSQDWIARNEQFF
>few|TRBJ1-3|TRBD1|14|TRBV9
TGTGCCAGCAGCGGACAGGGTTCTGGAAACACCATATATTTT
CASSGQGSGNTIYF
>many|TRBJ1-1|NA|14|TRBV4-2
TGTGCCAGCAGCCAAGGTGGGACGAACACTGAAGCTTTCTTT
CASSQGGTNTEAFF
>many|TRBJ2-7|NA|16|TRBV4-1
TGCGCCAGCAGCCAAGAAAGAGGGGGGTTCCCCTACGAGCAGTACTTC
CASSQERGGFPYEQYF
>many|TRBJ1-4|NA|15|TRBV7-6
TGTGCCAGCAGCTTACGCAGGGTGGCTGATGAAAAACTGTTTTTT
CASSLRRVADEKLFF
>NA|TRBJ1-6|NA|17|TRBV7-9
TGTGCCAGCAGCTTAGGGGGGGCAAGCTCCTATAATTCACCCCTCCACTTT
CASSLGGASSYNSPLHF
>many|TRBJ1-5|NA|14|TRBV6-1
TGTGCCAGCAGTCTTCAAAGGAGCAATCAGCCCCAGCATTTT
CASSLQRSNQPQHF
>few|TRBJ1-2|TRBD1|15|TRBV20-1
TGCAGTGTTGAGGGTGGGACAGGAGACCCCTATGGCTACACCTTC
CSVEGGTGDPYGYTF
>many|TRBJ1-1|NA|12|TRBV15
TGTGCCACCAGCAGAGCCTTCGGGGAAGCTTTCTTT
CATSRAFGEAFF
>many|TRBJ2-3|NA|14|TRBV7-2
TGTGCCAGCAGTCACAGTCGAGGTCCCAATACGCAGTATTTT
CASSHSRGPNTQYF
>NA|TRBJ1-3|NA|15|TRBV5-1
TGCGCCAGCAGCCCCCGGTCGGACTCTGGAAACACCATATATTTT
CASSPRSDSGNTIYF
>NA|TRBJ2-2|NA|15|TRBV12-3/TRBV12-4
TGTGCCAGCACTTGGGACGCCCCTTTTGGCGGGGAGCTGTTTTTT
CASTWDAPFGGELFF
>many|TRBJ2-5|NA|13|TRBV28
TGTGCCAGCAGTCTAGACACTAGAGAGACCCAGTACTTC
CASSLDTRETQYF
>NA|TRBJ2-7|NA|18|TRBV12-3/TRBV12-4
TGTGCCAGCAGTTTGGGCCACTTCGCGGCGGCTAGCTCCTACGAGCAGTACTTC
CASSLGHFAAASSYEQYF
>NA|TRBJ1-1|NA|14|TRBV9
TGTGCCAGCAGCGTAACCTCAGATAACACTGAAGCTTTCTTT
CASSVTSDNTEAFF